The 31 T cell receptor beta chains below were found in one sample sequenced in a study of T-cell reconstitution after alpha-beta-depleted transplantation in children. Molecular barcoding with unique molecular identifiers was used for the TCRbeta library. One entry per CDR3 protein, called by TCRdb with MiXCR from the PCR reads. There are approximately 980,000 distinct CDR3 sequences in the sample; 25% to 35% occur only once, and 28% lies in the top ten. The starting material was PBMCs, mostly from graft donor cells, obtained 360 days after TCRalphabeta/CD19-depleted stem cell transplant. The source of these receptors is a boy in the first two years of life who had a stem cell transplant for SCID, so the T cells may come from the graft donor.

The V and J genes are TRBV6-1 and TRBJ1-2; D may be TRBD1 (5 bases). V shed 6 bases and J shed 5 bases, with 16 bases lying between them. The CDR3 is 14 amino acids. The V gene's germline CDR1 is MNHNS and CDR2 SASEGT. The CDR3 here is CASRGGGGNYGYTF. The DNA for the CDR3 is TGTGCCAGCAGGGGGGGAGGCGGGAATTATGGCTACACCTTC.

The chain has TRBV3-1 and TRBJ2-3, with TRBD2 matching over 10 bases. The CDR3 is made up of 16 amino acids. Germline values: CDR1 LGHDT, CDR2 YNNKEL (reference sequence). Unmatched junction bases numbered 8, after V lost 3 bases and J lost 5 bases. The CDR3 DNA sequence: TGTGCCAGCAGCCAGTCAGCGGGGGGGCCGATAGATACGCAGTATTTT. The encoded protein is CASSQSAGGPIDTQYF.

J is TRBJ2-7 and V is TRBV12-3 or TRBV12-4; D may be TRBD1 (6 bases). The CDR3 extends over 15 amino acids. V shed 3 bases and J shed 0 bases, with 12 bases lying between them. The CDR3 region is CASSFAQGPSYEQYF. The CDR3 nucleotides read TGTGCCAGCAGTTTCGCCCAGGGGCCCTCCTACGAGCAGTACTTC.

V and J are TRBV20-1 and TRBJ2-1; unclear D gene. Trimming removed 5 bases from V and 6 bases from J, with 17 bases in between. This CDR3 spans 14 amino acids. Germline V gene data show CDR1 as DFQATT and CDR2 as SNEGSKA (reference sequence). As DNA, the CDR3 is TGCAGTGCTTCCACCGACCGGGCCTTCAATGAGCAGTTCTTC. Translating gives CSASTDRAFNEQFF.

This chain connects TRBV7-2 to TRBJ2-2; no clear D. Germline V gene lookup returns CDR1 SGHTA and CDR2 FQGNSA. The CDR3 covers 16 residues. V lost 3 bases and J lost 1, with 12 bases in between. CDR3 sequence reads: CASSFNRRENTGELFF. In DNA, the CDR3 is TGTGCCAGCAGCTTCAACCGGCGCGAGAACACCGGGGAGCTGTTTTTT.

This clonotype has ten or more counts. J is TRBJ2-7 and V is TRBV12-3 or TRBV12-4; maybe TRBD1 (5 bases). The CDR3 length is 13 residues. V was shortened by 1 base and J by 4 bases, with 8 bases between the two germline ends. CDR3 nucleotides: TGTGCCAGCAGTTTAGTGCAGGGTTACGAGCAGTACTTC. Translation gives CASSLVQGYEQYF.

This clonotype was detected a few times. CDR3 bases: TGTGCCAGCAGCCCCCAGGGTATCAGGACAGATACGCAGTATTTT. This translates into CASSPQGIRTDTQYF. The rearrangement links TRBV14 to TRBJ2-3; possible D gene TRBD1, 5 bases. Germline CDR1 and CDR2: SGHDN and FVKESK. Trimming cost V 4 bases and J 3 bases, with 14 bases left between them. The CDR3 length is 15 residues. The variable domain in full, with the rest retrieved from reference TRBV14 and TRBJ2-3, is EAGVTQFPSHSVIEKGQTVTLRCDPISGHDNLYWYRRVMGKEIKFLLHFVKESKQDESGMPNNRFLAERTGGTYSTLKVQPAELEDSGVYFCASSPQGIRTDTQYFGPGTRLTVL.

This clonotype was counted a few times. The chain employs TRBV11-2 and TRBJ2-1; 15 nucleotides align to TRBD2. The CDR3 contains 19 residues. Germline CDR1 reads SGHAT; CDR2 reads FQNNGV. J lost 4 bases, V lost 4 bases, and 11 bases had no gene match. The CDR3: CASSSQPGLAGGMYNEQFF. CDR3 nucleotide sequence: TGTGCCAGCAGCTCGCAACCGGGACTAGCGGGGGGAATGTACAATGAGCAGTTCTTC.

This clonotype came up many times. The rearrangement links TRBV3-1 to TRBJ2-5; D is uncertain. Germline CDR1 and CDR2: LGHDT and YNNKEL (reference sequence). The CDR3 runs 16 residues. Trimming took off 1 base at V and 0 bases at J, with 12 bases between the two ends. This CDR3 is CASSQVYSEYQETQYF. The CDR3 DNA follows: TGTGCCAGCAGCCAAGTCTACTCCGAGTACCAAGAGACCCAGTACTTC.

The chain employs TRBV10-3 and TRBJ1-5, with D possibly TRBD1 on 5 matching bases. Trimming took off 6 bases at V and 4 bases at J, with 10 bases between the two ends. Germline lookup yields CDR1 ENHRY and CDR2 SYGVKD. CDR3 length: 13 amino acids. CDR3: CAIRGDLNQPQHF. The DNA of the CDR3 is TGTGCCATCAGAGGGGACCTAAATCAGCCCCAGCATTTT.

This clonotype occurred a few times. The chain joins TRBV28 to TRBJ2-7; D tentatively reads TRBD1 or TRBD2 (5 bases each). Trimming removed 6 bases at V and 1 base at J, with 13 bases between. This CDR3 spans 14 amino acids. Germline assignment: CDR1 MDHEN and CDR2 SYDVKM. In nucleotides, the CDR3 is TGTGCCAGCAGCACGCCCGGGACGTCCTACGAGCAGTACTTC. Its protein product is CASSTPGTSYEQYF.

This clonotype was detected a few times. CDR3 residues: CASSYSRGGRTRNEQFF. The CDR3 DNA follows: TGTGCCAGCAGTTATTCCAGAGGAGGTAGGACTCGCAATGAGCAGTTCTTC. The genes are TRBV6-5 and TRBJ2-1; a possible D gene is TRBD2 (5 bases). CDR1 is MNHEY and CDR2 is SVGAGI in the germline V gene. With 3 bases removed from V and 6 bases from J, the gap between germline ends came to 21 bases. The CDR3 consists of 17 residues.

J is TRBJ2-7 and V is TRBV4-2; 9 positions match TRBD2. The CDR3 consists of 15 residues. CDR1 is LGHNA, CDR2 YNFKEQ, per germline. The J segment lost 6 bases and the V segment lost 1 base, leaving 7 bases of the junction unmatched. CDR3 in amino acids: CASSQVPSGVGEQYF. The CDR3 bases are TGTGCCAGCAGCCAAGTGCCTAGCGGGGTAGGCGAGCAGTACTTC.

CDR3 DNA: TGTGCCAGCAGCACGGCGTCCTACGAGCAGTACTTC. This gives the protein CASSTASYEQYF. This chain connects TRBV28 to TRBJ2-7; D unresolved. V was trimmed by 6 bases and J by 1 base, leaving 7 bases between them. The CDR3 length is 12 residues. Germline V gene data show CDR1 as MDHEN and CDR2 as SYDVKM.

This clonotype was counted ten times or more. The chain has TRBV2 and TRBJ2-4; 9 bases agree with TRBD1. CDR1 SNHLY and CDR2 FYNNEI come from the germline V gene. This CDR3 has 14 residues. The V segment lost 3 bases and the J segment 9 bases; nucleotides outside the gene matches: 6. The CDR3 DNA reads TGTGCCAGCAGTGAGGGACAGGGTTTGGGCATTCAGTACTTC. Protein product: CASSEGQGLGIQYF. Complete variable domain (other parts from reference TRBV2 and TRBJ2-4): EPEVTQTPSHQVTQMGQEVILRCVPISNHLYFYWYRQILGQKVEFLVSFYNNEISEKSEIFDDQFSVERPDGSNFTLKIRSTKLEDSAMYFCASSEGQGLGIQYFGAGTRLSVL.

This clonotype has only a few counts. The junction does not match germline at one end; this may be a read error. This chain connects TRBV28 to TRBJ2-7; no clear D gene. The CDR3 consists of 12 residues. The V gene's germline CDR1 is MDHEN and CDR2 SYDVKM. CDR3 nucleotide sequence: TGTGCCACCAGTATCCCCCCCTACGAGCAGTACTTC. Residues: CATSIPPYEQYF.

Here the CDR3 reads CASSTRQGPGYEQFF. The CDR3 DNA sequence: TGCGCCAGCAGTACTAGGCAGGGCCCCGGGTATGAGCAGTTCTTC. The rearrangement links TRBV5-1 to TRBJ2-1; D is perhaps TRBD1 or TRBD2 (5 bases each). The CDR3 has 15 amino acids. V dropped 5 bases and J dropped 8 bases, with 20 bases sitting between them. Germline V gene lookup returns CDR1 SGHRS and CDR2 YFSETQ.

This clonotype was seen more than once but under ten times. The chain couples TRBV11-2 to TRBJ2-3; D possibly matches TRBD1 or TRBD2 (5 bases each). Germline V gives CDR1 SGHAT, CDR2 FQNNGV. The CDR3 totals 17 residues. V was trimmed by 5 bases and J by 2 bases, leaving 20 bases between them. The CDR3 region has the DNA TGTGCCAGCAGCGGAAGGGACGCCCAGAGATACACAGATACGCAGTATTTT. Translation: CASSGRDAQRYTDTQYF. Looking up the rest from reference TRBV11-2 and TRBJ2-3 gives the full variable domain: EAGVAQSPRYKIIEKRQSVAFWCNPISGHATLYWYQQILGQGPKLLIQFQNNGVVDDSQLPKDRFSAERLKGVDSTLKIQPAKLEDSAVYLCASSGRDAQRYTDTQYFGPGTRLTVL.

The V gene is TRBV9, the J gene TRBJ2-3; a possible D gene is TRBD2 (5 bases). The V and J ends lost 6 bases and 4 bases respectively, with 12 bases between them. Germline CDR1 reads SGDLS; CDR2 reads YYNGEE. The CDR3 runs to 13 residues. DNA for the CDR3: TGTGCCAGCACCCCTAGCTGGGCAGATACGCAGTATTTT. It specifies CASTPSWADTQYF. Variable domain in full (rest from reference TRBV9 and TRBJ2-3): DSGVTQTPKHLITATGQRVTLRCSPRSGDLSVYWYQQSLDQGLQFLIQYYNGEERAKGNILERFSAQQFPDLHSELNLSSLELGDSALYFCASTPSWADTQYFGPGTRLTVL.

The rearrangement joins TRBV9 to TRBJ2-3; either TRBD1 or TRBD2 may supply D (5 bases each). The germline V and J ends were trimmed by 0 bases and 1 base, with 9 bases remaining between them. This CDR3 spans 15 amino acids. The germline CDR1 and CDR2 sequences are SGDLS and YYNGEE. As DNA, the CDR3 is TGTGCCAGCAGCGTAGAAAGGGGACGCACAGATACGCAGTATTTT. The encoded protein is CASSVERGRTDTQYF.

The rearrangement uses TRBV20-1 and TRBJ2-6; 7 positions agree with TRBD1. The trim removed 5 bases at V and 9 bases at J, leaving 4 bases unmatched. The CDR3 is 12 residues long. Germline-derived CDR1 and CDR2 are DFQATT and SNEGSKA (reference sequence). The CDR3 DNA reads TGCAGTGCTTTTGACAGGGTCAACGTCCTGACTTTC. As protein: CSAFDRVNVLTF.

The V and J genes are TRBV5-1 and TRBJ2-1, with 8 bases fitting TRBD2. V gave up 6 bases and J gave up 8 bases; unmatched junction bases: 10. This CDR3 is built from 14 residues. Germline V gene data show CDR1 as SGHRS and CDR2 as YFSETQ. The CDR3 DNA follows: TGCGCCAGCACCCCGGGGGGGGCCTTTGATGAGCAGTTCTTC. Translating it yields CASTPGGAFDEQFF.

This clonotype appeared a few times. The chain employs TRBV28 and TRBJ1-1; D gene unclear. Trimming shortened V by 6 bases and J by 1 base, and 12 bases separated the two germline ends. The length of the CDR3 is 14 residues. Germline V gene lookup returns CDR1 MDHEN and CDR2 SYDVKM. DNA of the CDR3: TGTGCCAGCAGCTTACAGCGGACGAACACTGAAGCTTTCTTT. This sequence encodes CASSLQRTNTEAFF. The entire variable domain, with the rest obtained from reference TRBV28 and TRBJ1-1, is as follows: DVKVTQSSRYLVKRTGEKVFLECVQDMDHENMFWYRQDPGLGLRLIYFSYDVKMKEKGDIPEGYSVSREKKERFSLILESASTNQTSMYLCASSLQRTNTEAFFGQGTRLTVV.

This clonotype was detected ten times or more. This chain links TRBV7-8 with TRBJ1-1; the match to TRBD1 covers 7 bases. CDR1 and CDR2 from the germline V gene are SGHVS and FQNEAQ. The V and J ends lost 4 bases and 6 bases, in that order; junction bases with no gene match: 8. This CDR3 is 14 amino acids long. The CDR3 coding sequence is TGTGCCAGCAGCTCCACAGGGGCGGCGGCTGAAGCTTTCTTT. This gives the protein CASSSTGAAAEAFF.

The V gene is TRBV9, the J gene TRBJ2-3; D not resolved. The V end lost 3 bases, the J end lost 0 bases, and 11 bases lay between the germline ends. Germline CDR1 reads SGDLS; CDR2 reads YYNGEE. This CDR3 spans 15 amino acids. The CDR3 is CASSGSTPSTDTQYF. The CDR3 nucleotides are TGTGCCAGCAGCGGCTCTACCCCTAGCACAGATACGCAGTATTTT.

This clonotype was detected a few times. V usage is TRBV7-2 and J usage is TRBJ1-1; D uncertain. The germline V gene encodes CDR1 SGHTA and CDR2 FQGNSA. The CDR3 spans 16 residues. Trimming cost V 7 bases and J 3 bases, with 21 bases left between them. The CDR3 here is CASTSRPGGADTEAFF. CDR3 in DNA: TGTGCCAGCACCTCAAGGCCGGGTGGTGCTGACACTGAAGCTTTCTTT.

The chain is built from TRBV10-1 and TRBJ2-1, with 10 bases identical to TRBD2. From germline, CDR1 is WNHNN and CDR2 SYGVQD (reference sequence). The CDR3 covers 14 residues. J gave up 1 base and V 8 bases, and 2 bases lay outside the gene matches. The DNA of the CDR3 is TGCGCCAGCTCGGGACTAGCGTCCTACAATGAGCAGTTCTTC. This translates into CASSGLASYNEQFF.

The chain employs TRBV5-5 and TRBJ2-2; possible D gene TRBD2, 5 bases. The CDR3 runs 15 residues. Germline CDR1 is SGHKS and CDR2 is YYEKEE (reference sequence). V lost 7 bases to trimming and J lost 0 bases, with 13 bases between them. CDR3: CASLVSVTNTGELFF. The CDR3 DNA reads TGTGCCAGCCTGGTTAGCGTCACGAACACCGGGGAGCTGTTTTTT.

The rearrangement uses TRBV2 and TRBJ2-7; perhaps TRBD1 as D (5 bases). CDR1 and CDR2 (germline): SNHLY, FYNNEI. The CDR3 has 13 amino acids. The V gene lost 6 bases and the J gene lost 0 bases, with 9 bases spanning the gap. The CDR3 nucleotides read TGTGCCAGCAGGGACATATCCTCCTACGAGCAGTACTTC. As protein: CASRDISSYEQYF.

This sequence joins TRBV7-2 and TRBJ2-3; no definite D call. The CDR3 is 9 residues long. The V end lost 3 bases, the J end lost 8 bases, and 0 bases lay between the germline ends. CDR1 and CDR2 from the germline V gene are SGHTA and FQGNSA. Written as DNA, the CDR3 is TGTGCCAGCAGCTTTACGCAGTATTTT. It is translated as CASSFTQYF.

The genes are TRBV28 and TRBJ2-2; D possibly corresponds to TRBD1 (5 bases). Per germline, CDR1 MDHEN and CDR2 SYDVKM. Trimming took 7 bases from V and 6 from J, leaving 9 bases between them. CDR3 size: 12 residues. In DNA form, the CDR3 reads TGTGCCAGCACCGTCAGGGCCGGGGAGCTGTTTTTT. It encodes CASTVRAGELFF.